This TCR beta chain was captured by sequencing in a study of cytomegalovirus exposure and HLA in healthy donors (TCRdb year 2017). Describing the broader study: According to a later analysis, the 120 or so validation repertoires were produced on the same platform as the roughly 720 repertoires of the first cohort. The study aimed to test whether cataloging public T cell receptors could reveal signatures of past pathogen exposure. Along with the approximately 700-subject first cohort, a separate validation cohort of over 90 different subjects was used. The study combined high-throughput TCR immunosequencing, statistical association of individual TCRs with disease status, and machine learning to predict cytomegalovirus infection status. General study outcomes and caveats: The classifier was reported to diagnose cytomegalovirus status with high specificity and sensitivity in both the original cohort and the validation cohort. While some public TCRs were present in many individuals, most TCR sequences turned up only very rarely across donors. In a later analysis, TCRs clustered in the first cohort were found to also tend to co-occur in the approximately 110 validation repertoires, with 90% to 95% of cluster scores above 0. In vitro tests confirmed that a few of the cytomegalovirus-associated TCR beta chains recognize cytomegalovirus antigens. A later analysis had no HLA typing for the validation cohort, so co-occurrence there was scored across all 110 or so repertoires. The authors suggested that the approach could potentially be extended to other disease states and immunological phenotypes. In the study, about 150 TCR beta chains were listed as associated with cytomegalovirus.

According to the germline V gene (reference sequence), CDR1 reads SEHNR and CDR2 reads FQNEAQ. The CDR3 runs 14 amino acids, cysteine and phenylalanine included. Here the CDR3 DNA is all that survives: 42 bases in frame from base 1. V gives up 5 bases and J gives up 8 bases, and the segment between their germline ends measures 18 bases. The donors belonged to the validation cohort of 90 to 150 subjects, which was separate from the roughly 700-subject first cohort. As regards this clone: Its antigen target is currently unknown. Base qualities were left out, and no much larger clone turns up one base away.

Libraries came from the immunoSEQ multiplex PCR assay. Processing in the source paper ran as follows. To diagnose cytomegalovirus status from the catalog of TCR beta chain sequences, a statistical classification framework was built. This is the immuneACCESS table as TCRdb keeps it, with only in-frame sequences that have V and J called. A part of the clones is gone; compared with another copy, unresolved V genes explain less than half, and the rest is unexplained. V, J and clone size are taken as reported in that table, and D and trimming were inferred from the DNA itself. The sample profile shows tens of thousands of clones; approximately 96% of them were found once. Together, the top ten hold 1.4% of the sample.

Sample: PBMCs. This receptor chain uses TRBV7-9 and TRBJ1-2; TRBD1 is a possible D gene, resting on 5 matching bases. The TCR sequence derives from a man between 18 and 35 years old in good health and CMV-seropositive. In nucleotides, the sequence is TGTGCCAGCAGCCCCAGGACACCCCCGTGGGGCTACACCTTC. Its amino acids are CASSPRTPPWGYTF. Reference TRBV7-9 and TRBJ1-2 proteins supply the regions before and after the CDR3; the full variable domain is: DTGVSQNPRHKITKRGQNVTFRCDPISEHNRLYWYRQTLGQGPEFLTYFQNEAQLEKSRLLSDRFSAERPKGSFSTLEIQRTEQGDSAMYLCASSPRTPPWGYTFGSGTRLTVV.